The TCR beta chain under discussion was sequenced for a study of T cell changes during pregnancy in multiple sclerosis. This clone was seen a few times. The CDR3 length is 17 residues. From germline, CDR1 is GTSNPN and CDR2 SVGIG (reference sequence). V was cut by 2 bases and J by 4 bases, with 21 bases left in between. Sequencing used immunoSEQ multiplex PCR; TCRdb keeps in-frame clones, though not all of them. The sample consists of about 79,000 clones, around 90% of them appearing once. This sequence joins TRBV30 and TRBJ1-5, with D uncertain. The sequencing here drew on CD4+ T cells from peripheral blood mononuclear cells, taken in the second trimester of pregnancy. This TCR was sampled from a female donor with multiple sclerosis, enrolled in a pregnancy study. The CDR3 DNA reads as TGTGCCTGGAGTCCAGTAGGCGAGGGCCGCCCGAATCAGCCCCAGCATTTT. Translated: CAWSPVGEGRPNQPQHF.